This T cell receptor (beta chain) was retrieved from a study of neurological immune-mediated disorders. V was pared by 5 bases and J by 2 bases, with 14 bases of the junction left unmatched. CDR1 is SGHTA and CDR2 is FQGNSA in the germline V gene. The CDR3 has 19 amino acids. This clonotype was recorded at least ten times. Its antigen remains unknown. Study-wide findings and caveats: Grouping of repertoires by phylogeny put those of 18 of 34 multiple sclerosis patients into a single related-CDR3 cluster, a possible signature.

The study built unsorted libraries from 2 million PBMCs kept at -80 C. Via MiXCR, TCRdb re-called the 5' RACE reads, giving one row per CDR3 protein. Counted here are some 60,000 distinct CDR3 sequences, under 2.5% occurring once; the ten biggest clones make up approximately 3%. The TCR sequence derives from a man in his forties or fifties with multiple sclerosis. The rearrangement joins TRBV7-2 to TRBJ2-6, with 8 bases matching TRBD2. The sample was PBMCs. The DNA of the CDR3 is TGTGCCAGCAGCCCCTGGACTCGGCGGGGGGAAGCTGGGGCCAACGTCCTGACTTTC. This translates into CASSPWTRRGEAGANVLTF.